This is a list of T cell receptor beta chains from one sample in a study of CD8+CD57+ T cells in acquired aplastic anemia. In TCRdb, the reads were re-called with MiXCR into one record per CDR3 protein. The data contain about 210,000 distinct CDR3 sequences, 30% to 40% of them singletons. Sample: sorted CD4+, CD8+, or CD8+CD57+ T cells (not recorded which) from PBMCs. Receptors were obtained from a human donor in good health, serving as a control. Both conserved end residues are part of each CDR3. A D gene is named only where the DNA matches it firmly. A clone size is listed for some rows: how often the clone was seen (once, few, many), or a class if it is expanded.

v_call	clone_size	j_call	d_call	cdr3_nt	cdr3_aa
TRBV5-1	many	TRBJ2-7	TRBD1	TGCGCCAGCAGGAAGGGACAGGGCTACGAGCAGTACTTC	CASRKGQGYEQYF
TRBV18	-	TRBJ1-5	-	TGTGCCAGCTCACCGAACGGGGCAGGTAGCAATCAGCCCCAGCATTTT	CASSPNGAGSNQPQHF
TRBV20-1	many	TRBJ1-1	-	TGCAGTGCTTTGAGGCAGCTCATGAACACTGAAGCTTTCTTT	CSALRQLMNTEAFF
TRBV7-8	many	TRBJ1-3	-	TGTGCCAGCGGTAGGCAGCCTATGATCTCTGGAAACACCATATATTTT	CASGRQPMISGNTIYF
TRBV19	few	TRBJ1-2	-	TGTGCCAGTAGTATGCCAAACGAAAACTATGGCTACACCTTC	CASSMPNENYGYTF
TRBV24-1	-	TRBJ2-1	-	TGTGCCACCAGTGACGAAGGGTGGCATGAGCAGTTCTTC	CATSDEGWHEQFF
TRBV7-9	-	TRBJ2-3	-	TGTGCCAGCAACAAGGGGGCAGATACGCAGTATTTT	CASNKGADTQYF
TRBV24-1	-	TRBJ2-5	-	TGTGCCACCAGTGACCCCGGGGTTGGGGGGACCCAGTACTTC	CATSDPGVGGTQYF
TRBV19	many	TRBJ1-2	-	-	CASSIAGRDFRGYTF
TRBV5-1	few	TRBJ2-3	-	TGCGCCAGCTTCGCAAGGGAGGGGGGCACAGATACGCAGTATTTT	CASFAREGGTDTQYF
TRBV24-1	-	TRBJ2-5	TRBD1	TGTGCCAGCAGTGACCGGGACAGGGGGCAAGAGACCCAGTACTTC	CASSDRDRGQETQYF
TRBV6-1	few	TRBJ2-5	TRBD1	TGTGCCAGCAGGATACAGGGGATCCAAGAGACCCAGTACTTC	CASRIQGIQETQYF
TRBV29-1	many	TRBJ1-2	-	TGCAGCGTTGACAGGGTTATAGGGAACTATGGCTACACCTTC	CSVDRVIGNYGYTF
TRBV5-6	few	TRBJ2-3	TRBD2	TGTGCCAGCAGCCGAGCGGGGGTTACAGATACGCAGTATTTT	CASSRAGVTDTQYF
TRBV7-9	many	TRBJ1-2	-	TGTGCCAGCAGCTCTTTCAGGGGTCCCTATGGCTACACCTTC	CASSSFRGPYGYTF
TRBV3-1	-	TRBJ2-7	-	TGTGCCAGCAGCCAAGGGACGCTAGTTCAGGATTCACCCCTCCACTTC	CASSQGTLVQDSPLHF
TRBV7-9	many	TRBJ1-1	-	TGTGCCAGCAGCCCTCAACAGGGAGGGGACACTGAAGCTTTCTTT	CASSPQQGGDTEAFF
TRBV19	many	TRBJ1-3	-	TGTGCCAGTAGTATGGCGGCTTCTGGAAACACCATATATTTT	CASSMAASGNTIYF
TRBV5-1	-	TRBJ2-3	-	TGCGCCAGCAGCTTGGTAGCCGCGAGGACACCCCAAGATACGCAGTATTTT	CASSLVAARTPQDTQYF
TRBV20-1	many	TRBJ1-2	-	TGCAGTGCTAGAGATCCCCGGGGGTTGGGCTTAGGCTACACCTTC	CSARDPRGLGLGYTF
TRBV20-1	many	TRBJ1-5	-	TGCAGTGCTAGAGATTTTCGGAAGAGGGGAAGCAATCAGCCCCAGCATTTT	CSARDFRKRGSNQPQHF
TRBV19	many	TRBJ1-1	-	TGTGCCAGTGGGAGGTCTGCGGAGGCTGAAGCTTTCTTT	CASGRSAEAEAFF
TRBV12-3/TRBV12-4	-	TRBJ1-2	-	TGTGCCAGCAGGACACAGGGAGGTGGCTACACCTTC	CASRTQGGGYTF
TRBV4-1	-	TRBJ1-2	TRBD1	TGCGCCAGCAGCCCCTCTAACAGGGGGCCTATTCGGGAAGGCTACACCTTC	CASSPSNRGPIREGYTF
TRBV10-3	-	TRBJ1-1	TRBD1	TGTGCCAGCAGTCTGACAGGGAAAAACACTGAAGCTTTCTTT	CASSLTGKNTEAFF
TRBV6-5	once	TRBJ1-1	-	TGTGCCAGCAGTTACTCGAAGTACAGCCTGAACACTGAAGCTTTCTTT	CASSYSKYSLNTEAFF
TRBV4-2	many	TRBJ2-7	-	TGTGCCAGCAGCCAAGATCCTGGGTCTACCATCTACGAGCAGTACTTC	CASSQDPGSTIYEQYF
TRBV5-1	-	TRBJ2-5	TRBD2	TGCGCCAGCAGCTTGGCGGCCGGGGACGGACTAGCGGTCCAAGAGACCCAGTACTTC	CASSLAAGDGLAVQETQYF